This entry lists 32 T cell receptor beta chains sequenced from one sample in a study of breast tumors, draining lymph nodes, adjacent tissues. Breast cancer patients provided tissue from their axillary draining lymph nodes. Each CDR3 protein gets one entry after TCRdb re-called the multiplex PCR reads with MiXCR. In the table there are around 250,000 distinct CDR3 sequences, roughly a third of which are singletons. Input material: axillary lymph node tissue. Receptors originate from a female donor with breast cancer. Some clones in this sample may be carry-over from other donors' samples.

This clonotype was counted many times. The rearrangement joins TRBV25-1 to TRBJ1-1; 7 bases agree with TRBD1. The CDR3 has 14 residues. Germline CDR1 MGHDK, CDR2 SYGVNS. V shed 2 bases, J shed 4 bases, and the junction held 4 bases outside the gene matches. CDR3 in amino acids: CASSEQGESTEAFF. CDR3 DNA sequence: TGTGCCAGCAGTGAACAGGGGGAAAGCACTGAAGCTTTCTTT.

This rearrangement joins TRBV7-2 to TRBJ2-1, with 8 bases lining up with TRBD1. V lost 4 bases, J lost 6 bases, and 5 bases stayed unmatched. There are 14 residues in the CDR3. Per germline, CDR1 SGHTA and CDR2 FQGNSA. DNA for the CDR3: TGTGCCAGCAGCTCCCCAGGGGGCCTCAATGAGCAGTTCTTC. As protein: CASSSPGGLNEQFF.

There are many counts of this clonotype. The chain recombines TRBV20-1 with TRBJ2-3; the match to TRBD2 covers 10 bases. J lost 4 bases, V lost 1 base, and 8 bases had no gene match. The CDR3 runs to 16 residues. The germline V gene has CDR1 DFQATT and CDR2 SNEGSKA (reference sequence). CDR3 bases: TGCAGTGCTAGAGGGGCAGCGGGAGGGCCAGCAGATACGCAGTATTTT. This codes for CSARGAAGGPADTQYF.

This clonotype has a count of ten or more. The rearrangement uses TRBV6-5 and TRBJ1-6; TRBD1 agrees at 10 bases. Germline V gene data show CDR1 as MNHEY and CDR2 as SVGAGI. The V gene end was trimmed by 6 bases and the J gene end by 11 bases; junction bases not matched to a gene: 7. The CDR3 is 14 residues long. The CDR3 is CASSPGQGFAPLHF. The CDR3 nucleotides are TGTGCCAGCAGCCCGGGACAGGGGTTTGCACCCCTCCACTTT.

This clonotype was picked up many times. The V gene is TRBV4-1, the J gene TRBJ2-3, with a possible D match to TRBD2 (5 bases). There are 16 residues in the CDR3. V lost 0 bases and J lost 2, with 12 bases in between. The germline V gene encodes CDR1 MGHRA and CDR2 YSYEKL. CDR3 DNA sequence: TGCGCCAGCAGCCAAGAGGCCGGGGTGGCCACAGATACGCAGTATTTT. Protein: CASSQEAGVATDTQYF.

This clonotype has at least ten counts. This chain connects TRBV3-1 to TRBJ2-5; no definite D call. The germline gives CDR1 LGHDT, CDR2 YNNKEL (reference sequence). V lost 5 bases and J lost 3, with 19 bases in between. The CDR3 runs 16 residues. In DNA form, the CDR3 reads TGTGCCAGCAGCGATTGGAACGGGTCCGGTAAAGAGACCCAGTACTTC. Its translation is CASSDWNGSGKETQYF.

This clonotype appeared many times. This chain connects TRBV19 to TRBJ1-5; a weak D match, TRBD1 (6 bases). V was pared by 5 bases and J by 3 bases, with 23 bases between. The germline V gene encodes CDR1 LNHDA and CDR2 SQIVND (reference sequence). The length of the CDR3 is 18 residues. CDR3 region: CASSPRLGGLQFNQPQHF. The CDR3 nucleotides read TGTGCCAGTAGTCCCCGTTTGGGGGGGCTCCAATTCAATCAGCCCCAGCATTTT.

Turning to this clonotype: It may be a read error: a sequence one base away is much more abundant. The gene calls are TRBV6-6 and TRBJ2-2; D perhaps matches TRBD2 (6 bases). V dropped 8 bases and J dropped 2 bases, with 15 bases sitting between them. Germline CDR1 is MNHNY and CDR2 is SVGAGI (reference sequence). This CDR3 contains 15 residues. CDR3 loop: CASSPSETNTGELFF. The CDR3 DNA reads as TGTGCCAGCTCGCCTAGCGAGACTAACACCGGGGAGCTGTTTTTT.

This chain links TRBV7-2 with TRBJ2-7; TRBD2 is a possible D gene (5 bases). The CDR3 runs 16 residues. CDR1 is SGHTA and CDR2 is FQGNSA in the germline V gene. The V end was cut by 6 bases, the J end by 1 base, with 19 bases between. The CDR3 bases are TGTGCCAGCAGTTACGGACCTGGCGGGCATTCCTACGAGCAGTACTTC. Its translation: CASSYGPGGHSYEQYF.

The V and J genes are TRBV24-1 and TRBJ1-2, with 9 bases that match TRBD1. CDR3 length: 13 amino acids. Germline-derived CDR1 and CDR2 are KGHDR and SFDVKD. Trimming took 7 bases from V and 6 from J; bases not matched to a gene: 5. The CDR3 protein is CATSQTGGNGYTF. The CDR3 bases are TGTGCCACCAGCCAGACAGGGGGAAATGGCTACACCTTC.

The chain recombines TRBV7-3 with TRBJ2-2; 14 bases are shared with TRBD2. This CDR3 comprises 20 residues. Trimming removed 4 bases from V and 0 bases from J; junction bases left unmatched: 10. Germline-derived CDR1 and CDR2 are SGHTA and FQGTGA. The CDR3 reads CASSSSTGTSGGPNTGELFF. The DNA for the CDR3 is TGTGCCAGCAGCTCCAGTACCGGGACTAGCGGGGGCCCGAACACCGGGGAGCTGTTTTTT.

This clonotype has ten or more counts. The CDR3, as DNA: TGCGCCAGCAGCACATCTAGCGGGAGGGCCGATGAGCAGTTCTTC. Protein: CASSTSSGRADEQFF. This chain links TRBV5-1 with TRBJ2-1, with 12 bases matching TRBD2. From germline, CDR1 is SGHRS and CDR2 YFSETQ. V lost 4 bases to trimming and J lost 8 bases; unmatched junction nucleotides: 7. The CDR3 length is 15 residues.

This clonotype was counted many times. The CDR3 sequence is CASSGGTRLGYTF. The CDR3 DNA reads TGTGCCAGCAGTGGAGGGACACGGCTTGGCTACACCTTC. This chain links TRBV6-6 with TRBJ1-2; D possibly corresponds to TRBD1 (6 bases). The CDR3 covers 13 residues. With 5 bases removed from V and 7 bases from J, the gap between germline ends came to 14 bases. The germline gives CDR1 MNHNY, CDR2 SVGAGI (reference sequence).

This clonotype has just a few counts. No conserved phenylalanine or tryptophan is present at the end of the CDR3, so a read error is the likely explanation. This chain uses TRBV19 with TRBJ2-1; 10 bases are shared with TRBD2. V lost 5 bases, J lost 7 bases, and 11 bases stayed unmatched. Germline CDR1 and CDR2: LNHDA and SQIVND (reference sequence). This CDR3 spans 16 amino acids. CDR3: CASSPQSGRARNEQFS. The CDR3 DNA reads as TGTGCCAGTAGTCCACAAAGCGGGAGGGCCAGGAATGAGCAGTTCTCC.

This clonotype was detected ten times or more. The chain joins TRBV2 to TRBJ2-1; D gene uncertain. The CDR3 totals 13 residues. V lost 7 bases and J 6 bases, leaving 13 bases between the germline ends. Germline V gives CDR1 SNHLY, CDR2 FYNNEI. The CDR3 region has the DNA TGTGCCAGCAAGCTCAGCTTACCCAATGAGCAGTTCTTC. As protein: CASKLSLPNEQFF.

There are many counts of this clonotype. The CDR3 sequence is CAISERGTSGRFEQYF. CDR3 nucleotides: TGTGCCATCAGTGAAAGAGGGACTAGCGGGAGATTCGAGCAGTACTTC. The gene calls are TRBV10-3 and TRBJ2-7; 14 bases align to TRBD2. V shed 3 bases and J 6 bases; nucleotides not matched to a gene: 7. Germline V CDR1 and CDR2: ENHRY, SYGVKD. The CDR3 runs 16 residues.

This clonotype occurred many times. The chain carries TRBV15 and TRBJ2-1; 11 positions match TRBD1. The germline V gene has CDR1 LNHNV and CDR2 YYDKDF (reference sequence). This CDR3 has 16 residues. V was pared by 1 base and J by 7 bases, with 6 bases of the junction left unmatched. The CDR3 spells CATSRARDRGLNEQFF. In nucleotides, the CDR3 is TGTGCCACCAGCAGAGCGAGGGACAGGGGGTTAAATGAGCAGTTCTTC.

This clonotype has just a few counts. This chain uses TRBV5-6 with TRBJ2-1; TRBD2 matches 16 bases. V shed 4 bases and J 3 bases; nucleotides not matched to a gene: 10. Germline V gene data show CDR1 as SGHDT and CDR2 as YYEEEE. The CDR3 extends over 19 amino acids. CDR3 in DNA: TGTGCCAGCAGCGGAAGGGGACTAGCGGGGGGGTTTGGCTACAATGAGCAGTTCTTC. Its translation is CASSGRGLAGGFGYNEQFF.

Only one count was recorded for this clonotype. The junction departs from germline at one end; a sequencing error may be responsible. The chain recombines TRBV5-6 with TRBJ1-1; no clear D. The length of the CDR3 is 12 residues. Germline CDR1 reads SGHDT; CDR2 reads YYEEEE. CDR3 loop: CASSLGARSGVF. In nucleotides, the CDR3 is TGTGCCAGCAGCTTGGGTGCGCGGTCGGGTGTCTTT.

The rearrangement joins TRBV6-5 to TRBJ2-3; D is undetermined. The V end was cut by 0 bases, the J end by 11 bases, with 18 bases between. CDR1 MNHEY and CDR2 SVGAGI come from the germline V gene. The CDR3 contains 15 residues. This CDR3 is CASSYSSRKDNEQYF. The CDR3 nucleotides read TGTGCCAGCAGTTACTCTTCCAGGAAAGACAATGAGCAGTATTTT.

Ten or more counts support this clonotype. The genes are TRBV4-1 and TRBJ2-3; D not certain. This CDR3 region has 13 residues. The V gene lost 0 bases and the J gene lost 8 bases, with 9 bases spanning the gap. Germline assignment: CDR1 MGHRA and CDR2 YSYEKL. The CDR3 region is CASSQDPALTQYF. Written as DNA, the CDR3 is TGCGCCAGCAGCCAAGATCCCGCCCTTACGCAGTATTTT.

This rearrangement joins TRBV9 to TRBJ2-3; D is perhaps TRBD2 (5 bases). Germline loops: CDR1 SGDLS, CDR2 YYNGEE. Trimming pared 2 bases from V and 6 bases from J, leaving 13 bases between. This CDR3 spans 14 amino acids. The CDR3 spells CASSVGGVADTQYF. CDR3 nucleotide sequence: TGTGCCAGCAGCGTTGGTGGGGTAGCGGATACGCAGTATTTT.

Ten or more counts support this clonotype. The V and J genes are TRBV7-2 and TRBJ1-5, with a possible D match to TRBD1 (5 bases). This CDR3 region has 15 residues. The germline V gene encodes CDR1 SGHTA and CDR2 FQGNSA. Trimming removed 1 base from V and 4 bases from J, with 11 bases in between. CDR3: CASSLDSGGNQPQHF. In DNA form, the CDR3 reads TGTGCCAGCAGCTTAGATTCCGGGGGGAATCAGCCCCAGCATTTT.

The table lists this clonotype with many counts. The chain links TRBV25-1 to TRBJ2-7; no clear D. The CDR3 has 14 residues. Germline CDR1 is MGHDK and CDR2 is SYGVNS. V lost 0 bases and J 6 bases, leaving 12 bases between the germline ends. CDR3 DNA sequence: TGTGCCAGCAGTGAATACGGACCGGCACCCGAGCAGTACTTC. Protein: CASSEYGPAPEQYF.

The V gene is TRBV6-5, the J gene TRBJ1-2; D possibly corresponds to TRBD1 (6 bases). V shed 5 bases and J shed 6 bases, with 13 bases lying between them. Germline CDR1 is MNHEY and CDR2 is SVGAGI. CDR3 length: 13 residues. This chain's CDR3 is CASSHQTGNGYTF. CDR3 bases: TGTGCCAGCAGTCACCAAACAGGGAATGGCTACACCTTC.

In regard to this clonotype: A junction boundary mismatches the germline segment, possibly from a read error. The J gene is TRBJ2-4, the V gene TRBV3-1; no clear D. CDR3 length: 13 amino acids. Germline V gene data show CDR1 as LGHDT and CDR2 as YNNKEL (reference sequence). CDR3 residues: CASSHYRGDIQYF. DNA of the CDR3: TGCGCCAGCAGCCACTACCGTGGGGACATTCAGTACTTC.

This clonotype was detected many times. CDR3 region: CATSDPQGGNYNEQFF. CDR3 DNA: TGTGCCACCAGTGATCCCCAGGGAGGAAACTACAATGAGCAGTTCTTC. The V call is TRBV24-1, the J call TRBJ2-1, with a possible D match to TRBD2 (6 bases). The V and J ends lost 3 bases and 3 bases respectively, with 14 bases between them. The germline gives CDR1 KGHDR, CDR2 SFDVKD. This CDR3 spans 16 amino acids.

At least ten counts were recorded for this clonotype. This rearrangement joins TRBV10-2 to TRBJ1-3; D perhaps matches TRBD1 (5 bases). The CDR3 runs 14 residues. Trimming took 7 bases from V and 0 from J, leaving 10 bases between them. The germline gives CDR1 WSHSY, CDR2 SAAADI. CDR3 region: CASNDRFSGNTIYF. DNA for the CDR3: TGCGCCAGCAATGACAGATTCTCTGGAAACACCATATATTTT.

There are many counts of this clonotype. The chain employs TRBV7-9 and TRBJ2-3, with D unresolved. Trimming took 5 bases from V and 2 from J, leaving 8 bases between them. There are 13 residues in the CDR3. Per germline, CDR1 SEHNR and CDR2 FQNEAQ (reference sequence). In DNA form, the CDR3 reads TGTGCCAGCAGCCTAACGTACACAGATACGCAGTATTTT. This encodes CASSLTYTDTQYF.

V gene TRBV6-5 combines with J gene TRBJ2-7; 10 positions agree with TRBD2. The CDR3 spans 15 residues. The germline V gene has CDR1 MNHEY and CDR2 SVGAGI. With 6 bases clipped from V and 6 bases from J, the junction kept 11 bases outside the gene matches. The CDR3, as DNA: TGTGCCAGCAGGCTACTAGCGGGACGAAGGGGCGAGCAGTACTTC. Amino acid sequence: CASRLLAGRRGEQYF.

With regard to this clonotype: Because it lacks the conserved phenylalanine or tryptophan at the end, this CDR3 is likely a read error. The J gene is TRBJ1-2, the V gene TRBV12-3 or TRBV12-4, with D unresolved. V dropped 5 bases and J dropped 5 bases, with 6 bases sitting between them. The CDR3 extends over 11 amino acids. CDR3 sequence: CASSPGYGYTV. The CDR3 DNA reads as TGTGCCAGCAGTCCAGGATATGGCTACACCGTC.

This clonotype was detected a few times. Given a much more abundant clone one base away, this may be a read error. The chain is built from TRBV12-3 or TRBV12-4 and TRBJ2-1; D is undetermined. The CDR3 runs to 12 residues. CDR3 sequence: CASSSLGNEQLF. CDR3 bases: TGTGCCAGCAGTTCCCTTGGCAATGAGCAGCTCTTC.